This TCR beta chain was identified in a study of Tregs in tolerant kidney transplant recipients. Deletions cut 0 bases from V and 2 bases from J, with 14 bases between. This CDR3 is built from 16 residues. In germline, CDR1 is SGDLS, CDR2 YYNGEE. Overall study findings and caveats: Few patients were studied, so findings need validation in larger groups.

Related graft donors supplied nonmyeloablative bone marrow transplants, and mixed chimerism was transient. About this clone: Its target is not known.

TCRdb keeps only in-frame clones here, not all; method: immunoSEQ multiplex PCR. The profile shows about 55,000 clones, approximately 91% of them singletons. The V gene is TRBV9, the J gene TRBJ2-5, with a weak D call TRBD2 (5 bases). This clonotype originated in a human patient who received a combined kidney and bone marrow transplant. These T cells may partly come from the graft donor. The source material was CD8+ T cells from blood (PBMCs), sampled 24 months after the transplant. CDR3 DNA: TGTGCCAGCAGCGTAGCGGGGTCTCGCGGTCAAGAGACCCAGTACTTC. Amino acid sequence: CASSVAGSRGQETQYF.